This T cell receptor beta chain was identified in a study of vaccination and CD4 T cells after COVID-19. Study conclusions and caveats: The median SARS-CoV-2-reactive clonotype number increased from around 19 to 38, without statistical significance.

The Oncomine TCR Beta short-read assay sequenced DNA from cultured CD4+ T cells. TCRdb re-called the PCR reads through MiXCR, storing one row per CDR3 protein. The sample lists roughly 12,000 distinct CDR3 sequences; around half were seen once. A few counts support this clonotype. What it binds is unknown. The CDR3 contains 15 residues. Germline loops: CDR1 SGHTA, CDR2 FQGNSA. V lost 4 bases, J lost 1 base, and 2 bases stayed unmatched. This sample's treatment: roughly 10-day PBMC culture with coronavirus spike peptide pools or control peptides (ViraFEST assay). This clonotype originated in a human donor who had recovered from COVID-19. The gene calls are TRBV7-2 and TRBJ2-2, with 8 positions matching TRBD2. Sequencing was done on a sample of CD4+ T cells from blood, cultured in vitro. DNA for the CDR3: TGTGCCAGCAGCTGGAGCGGGAGGAACACCGGGGAGCTGTTTTTT. Residues: CASSWSGRNTGELFF.